The entry below gives a single T cell receptor (beta chain) sequence along with its context. The sample originates from a study of blood T cell repertoires in COVID-19. Across the whole study: Samples taken during acute and convalescent COVID-19 were collected in the United States, Italy and Spain. Sample material is recorded as cDNA or gDNA derived from T cells, B-cell-depleted T cells, or PBMCs.

This CDR3 is built from 15 residues. Germline CDR1 LNHDA, CDR2 SQIVND (reference sequence). The V gene lost 7 bases and the J gene lost 7 bases, with 20 bases spanning the gap. In the original processing: Amplifying reference gene primers gave estimates of nucleated cell counts. The table came from immunoSEQ multiplex PCR; TCRdb's copy has only in-frame clones and leaves some out. Clonal size and the V and J genes are those of that table, whereas D and trimming came from the DNA. The data show 100,000 to 150,000 clones, 88% seen once. Sequencing used peripheral blood. The V call is TRBV19, the J call TRBJ1-5; unclear D gene. This TCR was recovered from a man between 65 and 79 years old with active COVID-19. The CDR3 sequence is CASMASGGRRQPQHF. CDR3 bases: TGTGCCAGTATGGCTAGCGGTGGAAGGAGACAGCCCCAGCATTTT.